These 2 T cell receptor beta chains share one sample of origin, sequenced in a study of tumor and adjacent non-tumor tissue in lung cancer. The template was RNA from unsorted bulk tissue. The library came from three nested PCR rounds adapted from ARM-PCR protocols. Each CDR3 protein gets one entry after TCRdb re-called the multiplex PCR reads with MiXCR. The sample has fewer than 120,000 distinct CDR3 sequences; approximately 84% are singletons. The sample was lung tumor tissue. Source of these receptors: a man aged 70-80 years with non-small cell lung cancer.

V is TRBV28 and J is TRBJ1-2; 9 bases are a match to TRBD1. With 10 bases clipped from V and 6 bases from J, the junction kept 21 bases outside the gene matches. The V gene's germline CDR1 is MDHEN and CDR2 SYDVKM. This CDR3 has 17 amino acids. In DNA, the CDR3 is TGTGCCAACACCGCCGCCGGCCCCGGGACAGGGTATCATGGCTACACCTTC. As protein: CANTAAGPGTGYHGYTF.

Regarding this clonotype: One end of the junction is discordant with germline, which a read error may explain. The V gene is TRBV29-1, the J gene TRBJ1-2, with no clear D. The germline V gene has CDR1 SQVTM and CDR2 ANQGSEA. The CDR3 has 11 residues. The CDR3 is CSVISNYSYIF. The CDR3 DNA sequence: TGCAGCGTGATTTCCAACTATAGCTACATCTTC.